These 11 T cell receptor beta chains were sequenced from one sample in a study of shared clonotypes between healthy human individuals. Naive CD8 cells comprised CD45RO-negative, CCR7-positively selected cells, excluding terminally differentiated effector memory CD45RA+ cells. Using immunoSEQ multiplex PCR, the repertoire was profiled, and TCRdb retains in-frame clones only, with some absent. The table lists about 680,000 clones, about 91% of them singletons. Sequencing was done on a sample of naive CD8+ T cells sorted from blood. These TCRs come from a man aged 25 to 40 in good health.

This sequence joins TRBV19 and TRBJ2-5, with 8 bases aligning to TRBD1. In germline, CDR1 is LNHDA, CDR2 SQIVND (reference sequence). The CDR3 runs to 15 residues. V was clipped by 7 bases and J by 1 base; unmatched bases: 8. CDR3 region: CASTPTGTGQETQYF. The DNA for the CDR3 is TGTGCCAGTACCCCAACCGGGACAGGCCAAGAGACCCAGTACTTC.

The CDR3 reads CASSLTGGKNIQYF. The CDR3 DNA follows: TGCGCCAGCAGCCTAACAGGAGGCAAAAACATTCAGTACTTC. The chain is built from TRBV5-1 and TRBJ2-4, with D perhaps assigned TRBD1 or TRBD2 (5 bases each). The CDR3 is made up of 14 amino acids. Trimming left V 4 bases short and J 3 bases short, with 11 bases between. Germline CDR1 and CDR2: SGHRS and YFSETQ.

This clone was counted once. The CDR3 bases are TGTGCCAGCAGCTCGAGGGGGACAGTTTTTAGTGGGACTAATGAAAAACTGTTTTTT. Protein: CASSSRGTVFSGTNEKLFF. The V and J genes are TRBV5-6 and TRBJ1-4; the match to TRBD1 covers 7 bases. This CDR3 has 19 residues. Looked up from germline, CDR1 is SGHDT and CDR2 is YYEEEE. Losses at the gene ends were 3 bases for V and 2 bases for J; bases not matched to a gene: 16.

J is TRBJ2-7 and V is TRBV5-1; D call uncertain. Germline V gene sequence: CDR1 SGHRS, CDR2 YFSETQ. The length of the CDR3 is 14 residues. V lost 4 bases to trimming and J lost 2 bases, with 13 bases between them. CDR3 protein: CASSPLDGTYEQYF. The CDR3 coding sequence is TGCGCCAGCAGCCCCCTCGATGGGACCTACGAGCAGTACTTC. Full variable domain (missing parts from reference TRBV5-1 and TRBJ2-7): KAGVTQTPRYLIKTRGQQVTLSCSPISGHRSVSWYQQTPGQGLQFLFEYFSETQRNKGNFPGRFSGRQFSNSRSEMNVSTLELGDSALYLCASSPLDGTYEQYFGPGTRLTVT.

The V and J genes are TRBV7-2 and TRBJ2-7; no firm D call. CDR3 length equals 14 residues. Germline loops: CDR1 SGHTA, CDR2 FQGNSA. Trimming left V 3 bases short and J 3 bases short, with 12 bases between. The CDR3 reads CASSFDIAGYEQYF. The CDR3 DNA sequence: TGTGCCAGCAGCTTTGACATCGCCGGCTACGAGCAGTACTTC.

The rearrangement uses TRBV7-9 and TRBJ2-5; 13 bases line up with TRBD2. With V trimmed by 7 bases and J by 5 bases, 4 bases remained unmatched. The CDR3 has 14 residues. The germline CDR1 and CDR2 sequences are SEHNR and FQNEAQ (reference sequence). The CDR3, as DNA: TGTGCCAGCACCCTACTAGCGGGAGGGGAGACCCAGTACTTC. As protein: CASTLLAGGETQYF.

V is TRBV19 and J is TRBJ1-1; D is unresolved. The V and J ends lost 2 bases and 4 bases respectively, with 11 bases between them. Per germline, CDR1 LNHDA and CDR2 SQIVND (reference sequence). This CDR3 has 14 residues. CDR3 loop: CASSIQTAGTEAFF. The DNA of the CDR3 is TGTGCCAGTAGTATACAGACGGCGGGCACTGAAGCTTTCTTT.

The table lists this clone with a count of one. This chain uses TRBV4-3 with TRBJ2-7; 8 positions agree with TRBD2. Losses at the gene ends were 0 bases for V and 4 bases for J; bases not matched to a gene: 14. In germline, CDR1 is LGHNA, CDR2 YSLEER. This CDR3 is built from 18 residues. The CDR3 is CASSQDANLAGRRYEQYF. The CDR3 coding sequence is TGCGCCAGCAGCCAAGATGCTAACTTAGCGGGAAGAAGGTACGAGCAGTACTTC.

The CDR3 is CASSLGIGTEAFF. CDR3 coding DNA: TGCGCCAGCAGCTTGGGGATAGGCACTGAAGCTTTCTTT. The rearrangement uses TRBV5-1 and TRBJ1-1; D not resolved. CDR1 is SGHRS and CDR2 is YFSETQ in the germline V gene. Trimming cost V 0 bases and J 4 bases, with 7 bases left between them. The CDR3 has 13 residues.

The V and J genes are TRBV5-6 and TRBJ2-2, with D perhaps matching TRBD2 (6 bases). Trimming shortened V by 1 base and J by 6 bases, and 7 bases separated the two germline ends. CDR1 is SGHDT and CDR2 is YYEEEE in the germline V gene. CDR3 length: 13 residues. The chain's CDR3 is CASSLWGAGELFF. The CDR3 region has the DNA TGTGCCAGCAGCTTGTGGGGGGCCGGGGAGCTGTTTTTT.

The rearrangement links TRBV7-2 to TRBJ2-1; the D is unclear. Per the germline V gene, CDR1 is SGHTA and CDR2 is FQGNSA. Between the trimmed V and J ends, which lost 5 bases and 0 bases, there was a span of 20 bases. This CDR3 is built from 18 residues. CDR3 in amino acids: CASSPLTSLWRSYNEQFF. The CDR3 DNA follows: TGTGCCAGCAGCCCCCTCACTTCCCTTTGGCGCTCCTACAATGAGCAGTTCTTC. Complete variable domain (other parts from reference TRBV7-2 and TRBJ2-1): GAGVSQSPSNKVTEKGKDVELRCDPISGHTALYWYRQSLGQGLEFLIYFQGNSAPDKSGLPSDRFSAERTGGSVSTLTIQRTQQEDSAVYLCASSPLTSLWRSYNEQFFGPGTRLTVL.